The 13 T cell receptor beta chains reported below all come from one sample, sequenced in a study of T cells after yellow fever vaccination. A single record per CDR3 protein comes from TCRdb applying MiXCR to the 5' RACE reads. The sample includes about 320,000 distinct CDR3 sequences, roughly 4.3% of them seen just once. The sequenced sample was PBMCs, obtained 15 days after the yellow fever booster vaccination. The receptors stem from a man aged 18 to 35 who received the YFV17D yellow fever vaccine.

This clonotype came up many times. The chain recombines TRBV12-5 with TRBJ2-1, with TRBD1 identical over 8 bases. This CDR3 region has 16 residues. V lost 3 bases, J lost 5 bases, and 9 bases stayed unmatched. CDR1 and CDR2 from the germline V gene are LGHNT and FRNRAP. CDR3 residues: CASGFLGQGLDNEQFF. In DNA form, the CDR3 reads TGTGCTAGTGGTTTTCTTGGACAGGGCCTGGACAATGAGCAGTTCTTC. The full variable domain, completed using reference TRBV12-5 and TRBJ2-1, is DARVTQTPRHKVTEMGQEVTMRCQPILGHNTVFWYRQTMMQGLELLAYFRNRAPLDDSGMPKDRFSAEMPDATLATLKIQPSEPRDSAVYFCASGFLGQGLDNEQFFGPGTRLTVL.

This clonotype was seen more than once but under ten times. The DNA for the CDR3 is TGTGCCAGCAGCTTAGGAGGGGGCGCCTCCTACGAGCAGTACGTC. Protein sequence: CASSLGGGASYEQYV. J is TRBJ2-7 and V is TRBV7-2; 7 nucleotides match TRBD1. Germline CDR1 reads SGHTA; CDR2 reads FQGNSA. The J segment lost 0 bases and the V segment lost 1 base, leaving 3 bases of the junction unmatched. The CDR3 is made up of 15 amino acids.

This clonotype was counted ten times or more. The chain links TRBV27 to TRBJ1-2; D remains unclear. The CDR3 is made up of 13 amino acids. V lost 6 bases and J 3 bases, leaving 11 bases between the germline ends. Germline CDR1 MNHEY, CDR2 SMNVEV (reference sequence). The CDR3 is CASSGGSYYGYTF. CDR3 in DNA: TGTGCCAGCAGCGGCGGCTCCTACTATGGCTACACCTTC.

This clonotype was counted between two and nine times. This sequence joins TRBV4-3 and TRBJ1-5; a weak D match, TRBD1 (6 bases). The CDR3 runs to 15 residues. Trimming stripped 0 bases from V and 7 bases from J, with 13 bases between. Germline lookup yields CDR1 LGHNA and CDR2 YSLEER. CDR3 bases: TGCGCCAGCAGCCAAGAGGAGGGGAGGGGGCAGCCCCAGCATTTT. Translating it yields CASSQEEGRGQPQHF.

This chain links TRBV7-2 with TRBJ1-5; D possibly corresponds to TRBD1 (5 bases). Looked up from germline, CDR1 is SGHTA and CDR2 is FQGNSA. Trimming stripped 3 bases from V and 0 bases from J, with 12 bases between. CDR3 length: 16 amino acids. The CDR3 DNA reads TGTGCCAGCAGCTTGCGAGGGGATTATAGCAATCAGCCCCAGCATTTT. This encodes CASSLRGDYSNQPQHF.

The chain combines TRBV23-1 with TRBJ2-7; no clear D. TRBV23-1 is an ORF, and what it does is uncertain. The CDR3 is 8 amino acids. The V and J ends lost 8 bases and 6 bases respectively, with 2 bases between them. The CDR3 sequence is CASGEQYV. CDR3 DNA sequence: TGCGCCAGCGGCGAGCAGTACGTC.

The DNA for the CDR3 is TGCAGTGCTAGAACGCAGGGACAAGAGACCCAGTACTTC. It yields the protein CSARTQGQETQYF. This chain connects TRBV20-1 to TRBJ2-5, with D possibly being TRBD1 (5 bases). CDR1 DFQATT and CDR2 SNEGSKA come from the germline V gene (reference sequence). The CDR3 has 13 residues. Trimming removed 2 bases from V and 2 bases from J, with 9 bases in between.

This clonotype was detected a few times. The gene calls are TRBV20-1 and TRBJ2-5; TRBD2 matches 11 bases. After removal of 6 bases from V and 3 bases from J, the junction contained 6 bases not matched to a gene. The germline CDR1 and CDR2 sequences are DFQATT and SNEGSKA (reference sequence). The CDR3 runs to 14 residues. The CDR3 sequence is CSATTSGDKETQYF. DNA of the CDR3: TGCAGTGCCACGACTAGCGGGGACAAAGAGACCCAGTACTTC.

The chain carries TRBV3-1 and TRBJ2-5, with a weak D call TRBD2 (5 bases). This CDR3 is 14 amino acids long. Germline V CDR1 and CDR2: LGHDT, YNNKEL (reference sequence). The germline V and J ends were trimmed by 4 bases and 3 bases, with 12 bases remaining between them. The CDR3 DNA sequence: TGTGCCAGCAGCCCTTCGGGAATCAAAGAGACCCAGTACTTC. Its translation is CASSPSGIKETQYF.

At least ten counts were recorded for this clonotype. V usage is TRBV20-1 and J usage is TRBJ2-2, with D possibly being TRBD2 (5 bases). This CDR3 has 15 amino acids. The germline V gene encodes CDR1 DFQATT and CDR2 SNEGSKA (reference sequence). V lost 0 bases to trimming and J lost 7 bases, with 15 bases between them. CDR3 sequence reads: CSARDPQREIGELFF. DNA for the CDR3: TGCAGTGCTAGAGATCCGCAAAGGGAGATCGGGGAGCTGTTTTTT.

The V gene is TRBV25-1, the J gene TRBJ2-2; D uncertain. This CDR3 is built from 14 residues. Per germline, CDR1 MGHDK and CDR2 SYGVNS. The V gene lost 3 bases and the J gene lost 1 base, with 6 bases spanning the gap. CDR3 sequence: CASSDGLNTGELFF. DNA of the CDR3: TGTGCCAGCAGTGACGGGCTGAACACCGGGGAGCTGTTTTTT.

This clonotype came up a few times. This chain joins TRBV5-1 and TRBJ2-2; D is uncertain. In germline, CDR1 is SGHRS, CDR2 YFSETQ. This CDR3 comprises 12 residues. Trimming stripped 5 bases from V and 0 bases from J, with 2 bases between. CDR3 nucleotide sequence: TGCGCCAGCAGGTCGAACACCGGGGAGCTGTTTTTT. It yields the protein CASRSNTGELFF.

This clonotype was seen at least ten times. The J gene is TRBJ1-6, the V gene TRBV7-6, with D possibly being TRBD1 (6 bases). Germline V CDR1 and CDR2: SGHVS, FNYEAQ. The CDR3 length is 14 residues. Trimming removed 3 bases from V and 8 bases from J, with 11 bases in between. DNA for the CDR3: TGTGCCAGCAGCTTCGGGGGGCGAGATTCACCCCTCCACTTT. It is translated as CASSFGGRDSPLHF.